This T cell receptor (beta chain) was captured by sequencing in a study of a mutant IDH1 vaccine in newly diagnosed glioma. The wider study: Vaccination followed radiotherapy alone by 4-6 weeks, or accompanied temozolomide cycles.

Produced via immunoSEQ multiplex PCR; TCRdb's table is partial and in-frame only. The sample holds tens of thousands of clones; about nine tenths are singletons and the top ten take approximately 3.3%. This CDR3 region has 12 residues. CDR1 is SEHNR and CDR2 is FQNEAQ in the germline V gene (reference sequence). In the case of this clone: Its cognate antigen is unknown. A junction end diverges from the germline sequence, so it may reflect a read error.

Indicated time point: week 5, during vaccination. It was 300 ug of mutant IDH1 20-mer peptide that made up each vaccine dose, given with topical imiquimod. This TCR was sampled from a woman aged 40-49 years with glioma. Some clones in this sample may be carry-over from other donors' samples. The sample here was peripheral blood mononuclear cells (PBMCs), taken from a glioma patient whose treatment included an IDH1 peptide vaccine. The J gene is TRBJ2-7, the V gene TRBV7-9; D unclear. CDR3 amino acids: CAVEFGSYGQYF. The CDR3 region has the DNA TGTGCCGTGGAATTCGGGTCCTACGGGCAGTACTTC.